Given below is one T cell receptor beta chain in context. The sample is drawn from a study of blood T cell repertoires in COVID-19. Across the whole study: The United States, Italy and Spain supplied acute and convalescent COVID-19 samples. In each case, the material was cDNA or gDNA derived from T cells, B-cell-depleted T cells, or PBMCs.

CDR3 length equals 16 residues. As processed by the authors: How many nucleated cells were present was estimated from reference gene primer amplification. The assay was immunoSEQ multiplex PCR, and TCRdb's table has in-frame clones only and misses some. The DNA gave D and trimming, while V, J and clone size come from that table. The profile shows 35,000 to 40,000 clones, under 90% of them singletons. This sequence was found in a man between 70 and 80 years old with acute or convalescent COVID-19. Sequenced: peripheral blood. V gene TRBV1 combines with J gene TRBJ1-1; the D segment call TRBD1 is taken from the table without a DNA check. TRBV1 is labeled a pseudogene. The CDR3 sequence is CTSSQDSSQGPPEAFF. The CDR3 bases are TGCACCAGCAGCCAAGATAGCAGCCAGGGTCCCCCTGAAGCTTTCTTT.